The following is a TCR beta chain sequence with its context. Using immunoSEQ multiplex PCR, the repertoire was profiled, and TCRdb retains in-frame clones only, with some absent. The sample lists around 62,000 clones, about 94% seen once, with about 3% in the top ten. Germline CDR1 reads SNHLY; CDR2 reads FYNNEI. The CDR3 consists of 16 residues. V gave up 2 bases and J gave up 2 bases, with 13 bases separating them. The sample comes from a study of blood T cell repertoires in COVID-19. The V call is TRBV2, the J call TRBJ2-4; D is undetermined. The receptor comes from a man aged 70-80 years with active COVID-19. The source material was peripheral blood. The CDR3 here is CASSETDFNSKNIQYF. The CDR3 DNA sequence: TGTGCCAGCAGTGAAACAGATTTCAACTCCAAAAACATTCAGTACTTC.